The rows below give T cell receptor beta chains drawn from one sample of a study of blood T cell repertoires in COVID-19. Here immunoSEQ multiplex PCR was the method, and the copy in TCRdb shows in-frame clones only, minus some. The sample lists about 270,000 clones; around 89% were seen once. Sequenced material: PBMCs or T cells enriched from blood (not recorded which). All receptors derive from a woman between 50 and 59 years old who had recovered from COVID-19. Each CDR3 is given with its conserved first and last residue. D genes are given only for firm matches. Only some rows state a clone size, as once, few, many or a class for expanded clones.

j_gene | abundance | d_gene | v_gene | CDR3aa | CDR3nt
TRBJ2-3 | - | TRBD2 | TRBV18 | CASSPPAGGMATDTQYF | TGTGCCAGCTCACCACCGGCGGGAGGTATGGCGACAGATACGCAGTATTTT
TRBJ2-1 | few | TRBD2 | TRBV28 | CASSERTSGPPEGDEQFF | TGTGCCAGCAGCGAACGGACTAGCGGCCCTCCAGAGGGCGATGAGCAGTTCTTC
TRBJ1-1 | - | - | TRBV19 | CASSTLGGGATEAFF | TGTGCCAGTAGCACTTTAGGGGGAGGGGCCACTGAAGCTTTCTTT
TRBJ2-7 | - | TRBD1 | TRBV28 | CATIDPGQGASYEQYF | TGTGCCACCATTGACCCGGGACAGGGGGCTTCTTACGAGCAGTACTTC
TRBJ2-2 | - | TRBD2 | TRBV7-2 | CASSIGLAGVVGTGELFF | TGTGCCAGCAGCATCGGGCTAGCGGGAGTCGTCGGCACCGGGGAGCTGTTTTTT
TRBJ1-3 | - | - | TRBV19 | CASSEGGFGNTIYF | TGTGCCAGTAGCGAGGGAGGATTCGGAAACACCATATATTTT
TRBJ2-7 | - | TRBD2 | TRBV10-3 | CAISESLAGVITYEQYF | TGTGCCATCAGTGAGTCCCTAGCGGGAGTAATTACCTACGAGCAGTACTTC
TRBJ2-7 | - | - | TRBV24-1 | CATSVSASQDYEQYF | TGTGCCACCAGTGTATCGGCATCTCAGGACTACGAGCAGTACTTC
TRBJ2-7 | - | - | TRBV7-9 | CASSLSGYPYEQYF | TGTGCCAGCAGCTTGTCCGGGTACCCCTACGAGCAGTACTTC
TRBJ2-3 | few | TRBD2 | TRBV3-1/TRBV3-2 | CASSHGTKSTDTQYF | TGTGCCAGCAGCCACGGGACTAAGAGCACAGATACGCAGTATTTT
TRBJ1-5 | - | TRBD1 | TRBV28 | CASSPPGQGRQPQHF | TGTGCCAGCAGCCCCCCGGGACAGGGTCGTCAGCCCCAGCATTTT
TRBJ2-3 | - | TRBD2 | TRBV24-1 | CATSDPSGRGPDTQYF | TGTGCCACCAGTGATCCTAGCGGGAGGGGCCCAGATACGCAGTATTTT
TRBJ2-1 | - | TRBD1 | TRBV2 | CASSWDRDNEQFF | TGTGCCAGCAGCTGGGACAGGGACAATGAGCAGTTCTTC
TRBJ1-5 | - | - | TRBV2 | CASTLENNQPQHF | TGTGCCAGCACCCTGGAGAACAATCAGCCCCAGCATTTT
TRBJ2-6 | - | - | TRBV18 | CASSPYTGLSGANVLTF | TGTGCCAGCTCACCATATACAGGCCTATCTGGGGCCAACGTCCTGACTTTC
TRBJ2-7 | - | - | TRBV19 | CASSLQGRDEQYF | TGTGCCAGTAGCCTACAGGGCCGGGACGAGCAGTACTTC
TRBJ2-7 | - | - | TRBV18 | CASSPPPTRVTYEQYF | TGTGCCAGCTCACCACCCCCGACACGAGTTACCTACGAGCAGTACTTC
TRBJ2-7 | - | - | TRBV11-1 | CASSLSTGPLTYEQYF | TGTGCCAGCAGCTTATCAACAGGGCCCCTTACCTACGAGCAGTACTTC
TRBJ2-7 | - | TRBD1 | TRBV4-3 | CASSQGLSGTGTYEQYF | TGCGCCAGCAGCCAAGGTCTTTCTGGGACAGGGACCTACGAGCAGTACTTC
TRBJ1-5 | - | TRBD1 | TRBV18 | CASHPGQSNQPQHF | TGTGCCAGCCACCCGGGACAGAGCAATCAGCCCCAGCATTTT
TRBJ2-1 | once | TRBD2 | TRBV9 | CASSVDWGLASNEQFF | TGTGCCAGCAGCGTAGATTGGGGACTAGCGTCTAATGAGCAGTTCTTC
TRBJ2-3 | once | - | TRBV6-4 | CASSVRGTDTQYF | TGTGCCAGCAGTGTGCGCGGCACAGATACGCAGTATTTT